These 26 T cell receptor beta chains were all obtained from the same sample, sequenced in a study of cytomegalovirus exposure and HLA in healthy donors. In the PCR, 60 Vbeta and 13 Jbeta primers were used. The protocol was immunoSEQ multiplex PCR, while the TCRdb copy is restricted to in-frame clones and leaves out a portion. The sample contains roughly 52,000 clones, approximately 80% of which appear only once. Sequencing used PBMCs. These receptors were taken from a female donor in good health and CMV-seronegative.

A note on this clone: The junction shows a germline mismatch at one end, possibly a read error. The chain combines TRBV29-1 with TRBJ2-1, with 9 bases aligning to TRBD1. The CDR3 loop spans 11 amino acids. Germline V CDR1 and CDR2: SQVTM, ANQGSEA. Here the CDR3 reads CSGGQGNEQLF. The CDR3 DNA reads TGCAGCGGAGGACAGGGGAATGAGCAGCTCTTC.

This clone was detected once. V and J are TRBV6-5 and TRBJ1-2; unclear D gene. CDR1 is MNHEY and CDR2 is SVGAGI in the germline V gene. The CDR3 loop spans 14 amino acids. Between the trimmed V and J ends, which lost 4 bases and 4 bases, there was a span of 13 bases. CDR3 loop: CASSFRAATYGYTF. CDR3 nucleotides: TGTGCCAGCAGTTTCCGCGCGGCCACCTATGGCTACACCTTC.

The gene calls are TRBV6-5 and TRBJ1-2; D may be TRBD1 (6 bases). The CDR3 extends over 12 amino acids. CDR1 is MNHEY and CDR2 is SVGAGI in the germline V gene. The V end lost 7 bases, the J end lost 9 bases, and 15 bases lay between the germline ends. CDR3 coding DNA: TGTGCCAGCACCATAGACAGGTTACGCTACACCTTC. Its translation: CASTIDRLRYTF.

This clone was counted a few times. This chain joins TRBV6-6 and TRBJ2-5, with D tentatively TRBD1 (6 bases). CDR1 is MNHNY and CDR2 is SVGAGI in the germline V gene (reference sequence). The CDR3 sequence is 14 residues long. The V end lost 5 bases, the J end lost 0 bases, and 10 bases lay between the germline ends. For the CDR3, the DNA is TGTGCCAGCAGTCAGGACAGAAACCAAGAGACCCAGTACTTC. It codes for CASSQDRNQETQYF.

The chain carries TRBV7-2 and TRBJ1-1, with D uncertain. This CDR3 region has 13 residues. V lost 4 bases and J lost 1, with 7 bases in between. Germline values: CDR1 SGHTA, CDR2 FQGNSA. CDR3 DNA sequence: TGTGCCAGCAGCTCCGGAGCGAACACTGAAGCTTTCTTT. Translated: CASSSGANTEAFF.

The chain has TRBV7-9 and TRBJ1-2; D remains unclear. Trimming left V 5 bases short and J 10 bases short, with 17 bases between. Germline values: CDR1 SEHNR, CDR2 FQNEAQ (reference sequence). This CDR3 has 13 amino acids. The CDR3 spells CASSPWEGPVYTF. As DNA, the CDR3 is TGTGCCAGCAGCCCCTGGGAGGGTCCTGTCTACACCTTC.

This clone occurred once. The chain couples TRBV10-3 to TRBJ1-1, with a weak D call TRBD1 (6 bases). V was shortened by 6 bases and J by 1 base, with 9 bases between the two germline ends. Germline CDR1 ENHRY, CDR2 SYGVKD. CDR3 size: 13 residues. The CDR3 protein is CAISGQPNTEAFF. The CDR3 DNA is TGTGCCATCAGCGGACAGCCGAACACTGAAGCTTTCTTT.

This sequence joins TRBV7-6 and TRBJ2-5, with 7 bases that match TRBD1. The CDR3 is 16 residues long. Germline CDR1 and CDR2: SGHVS and FNYEAQ. J was trimmed by 4 bases and V by 5 bases; bases with no gene match: 13. The CDR3 bases are TGTGCCAGCAGCAACAGCCCGGGACAGAGGGGAGAGACCCAGTACTTC. This sequence encodes CASSNSPGQRGETQYF.

J is TRBJ1-2 and V is TRBV9, with no clear D. CDR1 is SGDLS and CDR2 is YYNGEE in the germline V gene. The CDR3 loop spans 15 amino acids. The V end lost 4 bases, the J end lost 0 bases, and 13 bases lay between the germline ends. In DNA form, the CDR3 reads TGTGCCAGCAGCCAAATAAGCGGATCTAACTATGGCTACACCTTC. This encodes CASSQISGSNYGYTF.

The chain is built from TRBV2 and TRBJ1-2; D uncertain. The CDR3 is 14 amino acids. V lost 3 bases to trimming and J lost 7 bases, with 15 bases between them. The germline V gene encodes CDR1 SNHLY and CDR2 FYNNEI. CDR3 DNA sequence: TGTGCCAGCAGTGAGAGCGGTGGAGGCTCTGGCTACACCTTC. Protein sequence: CASSESGGGSGYTF. Together with reference TRBV2 and TRBJ1-2, the CDR3 gives the full variable domain: EPEVTQTPSHQVTQMGQEVILRCVPISNHLYFYWYRQILGQKVEFLVSFYNNEISEKSEIFDDQFSVERPDGSNFTLKIRSTKLEDSAMYFCASSESGGGSGYTFGSGTRLTVV.

The V and J genes are TRBV9 and TRBJ1-5; D is unresolved. CDR1 and CDR2 from the germline V gene are SGDLS and YYNGEE. Between the trimmed V and J ends, which lost 4 bases and 2 bases, there was a span of 10 bases. The CDR3 length is 14 residues. CDR3 DNA: TGTGCCAGCAGCCCTTCGGGTGGCAATCAGCCCCAGCATTTT. Protein: CASSPSGGNQPQHF.

The chain uses TRBV5-6 and TRBJ1-1, with TRBD1 matching 9 bases. CDR1 is SGHDT and CDR2 is YYEEEE in the germline V gene. Unmatched junction bases numbered 5, after V lost 4 bases and J lost 1 base. The CDR3 is 15 amino acids. CDR3 nucleotides: TGTGCCAGCAGCCCGGGGACAGGGAGGAACACTGAAGCTTTCTTT. Protein: CASSPGTGRNTEAFF.

The CDR3 nucleotides are TGCGCCAGCAGCTGGTTAACAGGAGGGGACACTGAAGCTTTCTTT. Amino acids: CASSWLTGGDTEAFF. V is TRBV5-1 and J is TRBJ1-1, with D possibly matching TRBD1 (5 bases). This CDR3 spans 15 amino acids. Trimming left V 3 bases short and J 3 bases short, with 15 bases between. Germline V gives CDR1 SGHRS, CDR2 YFSETQ.

V is TRBV5-6 and J is TRBJ2-5; D is possibly TRBD1 (6 bases). The germline V and J ends were trimmed by 1 base and 5 bases, with 12 bases remaining between them. Germline-derived CDR1 and CDR2 are SGHDT and YYEEEE. The CDR3 contains 14 residues. This CDR3 is CASSLLPDRETQYF. For the CDR3, the DNA is TGTGCCAGCAGCTTGTTGCCCGACAGGGAGACCCAGTACTTC.

V and J are TRBV27 and TRBJ2-2; 7 nucleotides match TRBD1. The germline CDR1 and CDR2 sequences are MNHEY and SMNVEV (reference sequence). The CDR3 spans 19 residues. Germline trimming cut 5 bases from V and 0 bases from J; bases unmatched to any gene: 15. The CDR3 nucleotides read TGTGCCAGCAGTACCTACTCGACAGGGAGCAGGACGAACACCGGGGAGCTGTTTTTT. Protein product: CASSTYSTGSRTNTGELFF.

The CDR3: CASAASGTLTNQPQHF. CDR3 DNA: TGTGCCAGTGCGGCCTCTGGGACACTTACCAATCAGCCCCAGCATTTT. The V gene is TRBV19, the J gene TRBJ1-5, with D possibly TRBD1 on 6 matching bases. This CDR3 is built from 16 residues. Looked up from germline, CDR1 is LNHDA and CDR2 is SQIVND (reference sequence). Deletions cut 8 bases from V and 3 bases from J, with 20 bases between.

The chain carries TRBV4-1 and TRBJ2-2; D is perhaps TRBD1 (6 bases). With 0 bases removed from V and 0 bases from J, the gap between germline ends came to 14 bases. Germline lookup yields CDR1 MGHRA and CDR2 YSYEKL. This CDR3 region has 18 residues. The CDR3 protein is CASSQEGYWTANTGELFF. CDR3 nucleotides: TGCGCCAGCAGCCAAGAGGGGTATTGGACAGCGAACACCGGGGAGCTGTTTTTT.

V usage is TRBV20-1 and J usage is TRBJ2-5; a weak D match, TRBD2 (6 bases). V lost 4 bases to trimming and J lost 7 bases, with 10 bases between them. The CDR3 runs to 11 residues. CDR1 and CDR2 from the germline V gene are DFQATT and SNEGSKA (reference sequence). The DNA of the CDR3 is TGCAGTGCTAAGGCCGGGGGGACCCAGTACTTC. It specifies CSAKAGGTQYF.

This clone appeared a few times. The V and J genes are TRBV5-5 and TRBJ2-7; no firm D call. V lost 6 bases and J lost 4, with 17 bases in between. The CDR3 extends over 14 amino acids. Germline-derived CDR1 and CDR2 are SGHKS and YYEKEE (reference sequence). The CDR3 DNA follows: TGTGCCAGCAACATGTCGGGTCCCCGTTACGAGCAGTACTTC. Translated, it gives CASNMSGPRYEQYF.

The V call is TRBV18, the J call TRBJ2-6, with 8 bases lining up with TRBD1. The germline CDR1 and CDR2 sequences are KGHSH and LQKENI. This CDR3 comprises 17 residues. The junction had 4 bases not matched to a gene; V was cut back by 3 bases and J by 0 bases. CDR3 in amino acids: CASSPSTGGSGANVLTF. In DNA, the CDR3 is TGTGCCAGCTCACCCTCCACAGGGGGCTCTGGGGCCAACGTCCTGACTTTC.

The table lists this clone with a count of one. The chain uses TRBV5-1 and TRBJ2-5; 9 bases match TRBD2. Per germline, CDR1 SGHRS and CDR2 YFSETQ. Trimming at V came to 0 bases and at J to 5 bases, leaving 5 bases not matched to a gene. The CDR3 is 15 residues long. This CDR3 reads CASSLGAGGPETQYF. In DNA, the CDR3 is TGCGCCAGCAGCTTGGGGGCGGGGGGGCCGGAGACCCAGTACTTC.

The V gene is TRBV6-6, the J gene TRBJ2-3, with 9 bases matching TRBD1. J lost 5 bases, V lost 6 bases, and 9 bases had no gene match. Germline-derived CDR1 and CDR2 are MNHNY and SVGAGI (reference sequence). This CDR3 is built from 15 residues. The CDR3 region has the DNA TGTGCCAGCAGCGGAACAGGGGGCCTGGGAGATACGCAGTATTTT. The encoded protein is CASSGTGGLGDTQYF.

The V and J genes are TRBV5-1 and TRBJ2-5, with 8 bases that match TRBD1. Trimming took 3 bases from V and 3 from J; bases not matched to a gene: 10. In germline, CDR1 is SGHRS, CDR2 YFSETQ. The CDR3 contains 16 residues. The CDR3 DNA sequence: TGCGCCAGCAGCTCCCAACCAAGGACAGGGAAAGAGACCCAGTACTTC. Protein: CASSSQPRTGKETQYF.

The J gene is TRBJ1-5, the V gene TRBV10-3; TRBD1 matches at 9 bases. This CDR3 is built from 17 residues. Trimming cost V 4 bases and J 4 bases; bases outside gene matches: 11. The germline V gene has CDR1 ENHRY and CDR2 SYGVKD. CDR3 sequence reads: CAISAHSGTGTNQPQHF. The CDR3 DNA reads as TGTGCCATCAGTGCCCACTCCGGGACAGGGACTAATCAGCCCCAGCATTTT.

In its sample, this clone was seen once. The rearrangement joins TRBV7-9 to TRBJ1-2; maybe TRBD1 (6 bases). The CDR3 is 13 residues long. V was clipped by 3 bases and J by 4 bases, with 9 bases between them. CDR1 SEHNR and CDR2 FQNEAQ come from the germline V gene (reference sequence). The CDR3 sequence is CASSLGGGYGYTF. CDR3 sequence (DNA): TGTGCCAGCAGCTTGGGAGGGGGCTATGGCTACACCTTC.

The chain carries TRBV5-1 and TRBJ1-5; 7 bases match TRBD1. CDR1 and CDR2 from the germline V gene are SGHRS and YFSETQ. The CDR3 contains 14 residues. Trimming cost V 4 bases and J 7 bases; bases outside gene matches: 8. CDR3 sequence reads: CASSATGIDQPQHF. The CDR3 DNA is TGCGCCAGCAGCGCGACAGGGATTGACCAGCCCCAGCATTTT. The full variable domain, completed using reference TRBV5-1 and TRBJ1-5, is KAGVTQTPRYLIKTRGQQVTLSCSPISGHRSVSWYQQTPGQGLQFLFEYFSETQRNKGNFPGRFSGRQFSNSRSEMNVSTLELGDSALYLCASSATGIDQPQHFGDGTRLSIL.